This TCR beta chain was captured in a study of blood T cells in healthy people across ages. This clonotype was counted at least ten times. Together with a sample-barcoded 5' primer, a J-beta primer mix was included in a second PCR lasting roughly 7 to 11 cycles. TCRdb analysed the 5' RACE reads with MiXCR anew, one entry per CDR3 protein. The table records some 640,000 distinct CDR3 sequences, less than 35% of them present only once. The TCR was taken from an elderly woman in good health. Sequenced material: blood.

This chain's CDR3 is CASSYRYSTDTQYF. The CDR3 nucleotides are TGTGCCAGCAGTTACCGCTATAGCACAGATACGCAGTATTTT. The V call is TRBV6-2 or TRBV6-3, the J call TRBJ2-3; D unclear. Germline CDR1 is MNHEY and CDR2 is SVGEGT. The CDR3 loop spans 14 amino acids. The V end lost 2 bases, the J end lost 0 bases, and 6 bases lay between the germline ends.